This is a list of T cell receptor beta chains from one sample in a study of shared clonotypes between healthy human individuals. Sequencing was performed with immunoSEQ multiplex PCR; in TCRdb, only in-frame clones are kept and a portion is missing. The sample records hundreds of thousands of clones, about nine tenths being singletons. Sequencing input: memory CD8+ T cells sorted from blood. These receptors all come from a man between 18 and 35 years old in good health. Both conserved end residues are part of each CDR3. A D gene is named only where the DNA matches it firmly. Part of the rows lack a size; the others show once, few, many or a class for expanded clones.

size	V	J	D	CDR3	DNA
once	TRBV11-2	TRBJ2-3	.	CASSLDLESAETDTQYF	TGTGCCAGCAGCTTAGATCTAGAGAGCGCCGAGACAGATACGCAGTATTTT
.	TRBV5-1	TRBJ2-3	.	CASSLEGIGQNTDTQYF	TGCGCCAGCAGCTTGGAAGGCATCGGGCAGAACACAGATACGCAGTATTTT
.	TRBV30	TRBJ2-5	TRBD2	CAWSLLRGLGETQYF	TGTGCCTGGAGTTTACTCAGGGGACTAGGAGAGACCCAGTACTTC
.	TRBV29-1	TRBJ2-4	.	CSVVGALDAKNIQYF	TGCAGCGTTGTCGGGGCACTGGACGCCAAAAACATTCAGTACTTC
once	TRBV15	TRBJ1-5	.	CATSRDWGNQPQHF	TGTGCCACCAGCAGAGATTGGGGAAATCAGCCCCAGCATTTT
.	TRBV29-1	TRBJ2-1	.	CSVERRYNEQFF	TGCAGCGTTGAACGACGGTACAATGAGCAGTTCTTC
.	TRBV2	TRBJ2-7	.	CASSQRGQDYEQYF	TGTGCCAGCAGTCAAAGAGGACAAGACTACGAGCAGTACTTC
once	TRBV4-1	TRBJ2-1	.	CASSQPPGTDEQFF	TGCGCCAGCAGCCAACCCCCAGGCACCGATGAGCAGTTCTTC
.	TRBV5-6	TRBJ1-4	.	CASRPWDEETNEKLFF	TGTGCCAGCAGACCTTGGGACGAGGAAACTAATGAAAAACTGTTTTTT
.	TRBV7-9	TRBJ2-1	TRBD2	CASSLRRGVYNEQFF	TGTGCCAGCAGCTTAAGGCGGGGGGTTTACAATGAGCAGTTCTTC
.	TRBV9	TRBJ1-1	.	CASSPRGGSAEAFF	TGTGCCAGCAGCCCACGGGGGGGAAGCGCTGAAGCTTTCTTT
.	TRBV5-4	TRBJ2-1	.	CASSLALPGLDNEQFF	TGTGCCAGCAGCTTGGCATTACCAGGGCTGGACAATGAGCAGTTCTTC
once	TRBV7-8	TRBJ2-2	.	CASSLAGPLTGELFF	TGTGCCAGCAGCTTAGCAGGCCCTCTCACCGGGGAGCTGTTTTTT
.	TRBV19	TRBJ2-6	.	CASRRAPRPSGANVLTF	TGTGCCAGTAGACGAGCCCCCAGGCCATCTGGGGCCAACGTCCTGACTTTC
few	TRBV11-3	TRBJ2-5	TRBD2	CASSLGVSGGPGETQYF	TGTGCCAGCAGCTTAGGGGTTAGCGGGGGACCAGGCGAGACCCAGTACTTC
.	TRBV27	TRBJ2-7	.	CASSPHLAGEENEQYF	TGTGCCAGCAGTCCGCACCTGGCCGGGGAAGAAAACGAGCAGTACTTC
few	TRBV18	TRBJ2-7	TRBD1	CASTGTDSYEQYF	TGTGCCAGCACCGGGACAGACTCCTACGAGCAGTACTTC
.	TRBV7-3	TRBJ2-3	.	CASSLDGYRDPDTQYF	TGTGCCAGCAGCCTAGACGGTTACAGGGATCCAGATACGCAGTATTTT
.	TRBV4-3	TRBJ2-7	.	CASSQDGRTLYEQYF	TGCGCCAGCAGCCAAGATGGACGGACACTCTACGAGCAGTACTTC
.	TRBV7-3	TRBJ2-1	.	CASSLGWSSYNEQFF	TGTGCCAGCAGCCTGGGGTGGAGCTCCTACAATGAGCAGTTCTTC
.	TRBV4-1	TRBJ2-7	TRBD1	CASSQAFRDRGTYEQYF	TGCGCCAGCAGCCAAGCATTCCGGGACAGGGGTACCTACGAGCAGTACTTC
.	TRBV27	TRBJ2-7	TRBD2	CASSIRTSGSSYEQYF	TGTGCCAGCAGTATAAGGACTAGCGGGAGCTCCTACGAGCAGTACTTC
.	TRBV4-3	TRBJ1-6	.	CASSQDTGNSPLHF	TGCGCCAGCAGCCAAGATACAGGGAACTCACCCCTCCACTTT
.	TRBV9	TRBJ2-7	TRBD2	CASSARLAPYEQYF	TGTGCCAGCAGCGCCAGACTAGCGCCCTACGAGCAGTACTTC
.	TRBV7-7	TRBJ2-5	.	CASSSWVPSPKYF	TGTGCTAGCAGCTCTTGGGTCCCCTCTCCCAAATACTTC
.	TRBV6-5	TRBJ2-7	TRBD1	CASSYATGTGGHEQYF	TGTGCCAGCAGTTACGCCACCGGGACAGGGGGCCACGAGCAGTACTTC
.	TRBV2	TRBJ2-2	.	CASSEYGAYTGELFF	TGTGCCAGCAGTGAATACGGGGCGTACACCGGGGAGCTGTTTTTT
.	TRBV7-8	TRBJ2-1	TRBD2	CASSSGLAGGPYNEQFF	TGTGCCAGCAGCTCCGGACTAGCGGGAGGTCCCTACAATGAGCAGTTCTTC
.	TRBV10-2	TRBJ2-1	.	CASIEGEGGEQFF	TGCGCCAGCATTGAAGGGGAAGGGGGTGAGCAGTTCTTC
.	TRBV10-1	TRBJ2-7	.	CASRSRQDYEQYF	TGCGCCAGCAGGTCTCGACAGGACTACGAGCAGTACTTC
.	TRBV9	TRBJ2-3	.	CASSVGPDAAGRTDTQYF	TGTGCCAGCAGCGTAGGACCAGACGCGGCAGGCCGCACAGATACGCAGTATTTT
.	TRBV30	TRBJ2-5	.	CAWSVGETQYF	TGTGCCTGGAGTGTAGGAGAGACCCAGTACTTC
few	TRBV7-2	TRBJ2-7	.	CASSLIGSYEQYF	TGTGCCAGCAGCTTGATAGGCTCCTACGAGCAGTACTTC
once	TRBV30	TRBJ1-4	.	CAWSDADSVNEKLFF	TGTGCCTGGAGTGACGCGGACAGCGTTAATGAAAAACTGTTTTTT
.	TRBV7-9	TRBJ2-7	.	CASRAGTSSEQYF	TGTGCCAGCAGGGCCGGGACATCCTCTGAGCAGTACTTC
once	TRBV7-9	TRBJ1-2	.	CASSSLERHFAPNYGYTF	TGTGCCAGCAGCTCCTTAGAAAGACACTTCGCCCCTAACTATGGCTACACCTTC
.	TRBV28	TRBJ2-7	TRBD1	CASRPGQGSYEQYF	TGTGCCAGCCGACCGGGACAGGGGTCCTACGAGCAGTACTTC
.	TRBV12-5	TRBJ2-5	TRBD1	CASGLAGTGRPPQETQYF	TGTGCTAGTGGTTTGGCCGGGACAGGGAGGCCTCCCCAAGAGACCCAGTACTTC
.	TRBV7-8	TRBJ2-7	.	CASSLDLDLFVGYPTYEQYF	TGTGCCAGCAGCTTGGATTTGGACCTTTTTGTAGGCTACCCGACCTACGAGCAGTACTTC
.	TRBV27	TRBJ2-1	.	CASSTSVSSYNEQFF	TGTGCCAGCAGTACCTCCGTCAGCTCCTACAATGAGCAGTTCTTC
.	TRBV5-4	TRBJ2-1	.	CASSDGAAGAYNEQFF	TGTGCCAGCAGCGACGGAGCAGCAGGAGCCTACAATGAGCAGTTCTTC
.	TRBV6-5	TRBJ1-2	.	CASSTSTGGYGYTF	TGTGCCAGCAGTACATCGACAGGAGGGTATGGCTACACCTTC
once	TRBV6-5	TRBJ1-4	.	CASSQQQINEKLFF	TGTGCCAGCAGCCAGCAACAGATCAATGAAAAACTGTTTTTT
.	TRBV5-6	TRBJ2-3	.	CASSLGISRDTQYF	TGTGCCAGCAGCTTGGGTATCAGCCGAGATACGCAGTATTTT
.	TRBV7-9	TRBJ2-7	.	CASSLDRLRTYEQYF	TGTGCCAGCAGCCTTGACAGGCTGAGGACCTACGAGCAGTACTTC
once	TRBV7-6	TRBJ2-7	.	CASSPPWGGHEQYF	TGTGCCAGCAGCCCCCCTTGGGGGGGCCACGAGCAGTACTTC
.	TRBV6-4	TRBJ1-1	.	CASDRGAFF	TGTGCCAGCGACCGCGGAGCTTTCTTT
.	TRBV7-9	TRBJ2-7	TRBD2	CASSSPTSALSYEQYF	TGTGCCAGCAGCTCGCCGACTAGCGCACTCTCCTACGAGCAGTACTTC
many	TRBV6-1	TRBJ2-2	TRBD1	CAGGTGYAGELFF	TGTGCCGGGGGGACAGGGTACGCCGGGGAGCTGTTTTTT
.	TRBV11-2	TRBJ2-7	.	CASSLGTTYEQYF	TGTGCCAGCAGCTTGGGGACAACCTACGAGCAGTACTTC
.	TRBV28	TRBJ2-7	TRBD2	CASSLLSGGYEQYF	TGTGCCAGCAGTTTACTTAGCGGGGGCTACGAGCAGTACTTC
.	TRBV4-1	TRBJ1-1	.	CASSQGGAEAFF	TGCGCCAGCAGCCAGGGCGGGGCTGAAGCTTTCTTT
once	TRBV18	TRBJ1-5	TRBD1	CASSPHPGQARSNQPQHF	TGTGCCAGCTCACCACACCCGGGACAGGCTCGGAGCAATCAGCCCCAGCATTTT
.	TRBV4-1	TRBJ2-7	.	CASSQVPLYEQYF	TGCGCCAGCAGCCAAGTACCGCTCTACGAGCAGTACTTC
many	TRBV5-8	TRBJ1-1	.	CASSGESGIYGAFF	TGTGCCAGCAGCGGGGAGTCCGGGATCTACGGAGCTTTCTTT
.	TRBV5-1	TRBJ2-5	TRBD2	CASSPLAGRETQYF	TGCGCCAGCAGCCCTCTAGCGGGGAGAGAGACCCAGTACTTC
once	TRBV4-3	TRBJ2-1	TRBD2	CASSQGTLAGGNEQFF	TGCGCCAGCAGCCAAGGAACGTTAGCGGGAGGCAATGAGCAGTTCTTC
.	TRBV4-1	TRBJ1-4	TRBD1	CASSDRDRERDWEKLFF	TGCGCCAGCAGCGACCGGGACAGGGAACGAGATTGGGAAAAACTGTTTTTT